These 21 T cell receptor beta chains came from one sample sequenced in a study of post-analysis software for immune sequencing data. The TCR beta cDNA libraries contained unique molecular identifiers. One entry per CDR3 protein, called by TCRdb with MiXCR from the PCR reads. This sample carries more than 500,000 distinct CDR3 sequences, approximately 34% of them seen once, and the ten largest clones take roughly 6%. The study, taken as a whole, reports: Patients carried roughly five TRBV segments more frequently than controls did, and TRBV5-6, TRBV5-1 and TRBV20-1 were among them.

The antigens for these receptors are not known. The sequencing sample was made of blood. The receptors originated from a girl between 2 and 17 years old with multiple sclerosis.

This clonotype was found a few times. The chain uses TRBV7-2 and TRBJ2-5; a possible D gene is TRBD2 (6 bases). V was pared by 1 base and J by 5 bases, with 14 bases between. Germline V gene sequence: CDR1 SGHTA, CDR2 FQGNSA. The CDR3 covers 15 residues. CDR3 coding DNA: TGTGCCAGCAGCTTAGGGGGGGTAAGGAGGGAGACCCAGTACTTC. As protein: CASSLGGVRRETQYF.

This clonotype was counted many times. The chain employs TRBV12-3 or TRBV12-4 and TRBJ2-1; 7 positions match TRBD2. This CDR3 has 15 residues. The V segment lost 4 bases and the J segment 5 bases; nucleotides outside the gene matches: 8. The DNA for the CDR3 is TGTGCCAGCAGTTACGGGGGGTCCAGTCACAATGAGCAGTTCTTC. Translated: CASSYGGSSHNEQFF.

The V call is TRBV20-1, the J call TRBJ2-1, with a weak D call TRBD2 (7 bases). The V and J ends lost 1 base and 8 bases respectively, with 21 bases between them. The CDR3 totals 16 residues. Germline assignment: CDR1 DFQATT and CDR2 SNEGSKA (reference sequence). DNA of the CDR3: TGCAGTGCTAGAGTGGCGAGGGGGGGCGGATTCGATGAGCAGTTCTTC. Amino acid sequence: CSARVARGGGFDEQFF.

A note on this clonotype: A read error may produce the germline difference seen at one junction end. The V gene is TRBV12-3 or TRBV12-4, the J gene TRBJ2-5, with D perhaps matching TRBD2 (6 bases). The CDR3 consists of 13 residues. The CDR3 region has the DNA TGTGTCAGCAGTCTGGAGGGAAGAGGGACCCAGTACTTC. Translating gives CVSSLEGRGTQYF.

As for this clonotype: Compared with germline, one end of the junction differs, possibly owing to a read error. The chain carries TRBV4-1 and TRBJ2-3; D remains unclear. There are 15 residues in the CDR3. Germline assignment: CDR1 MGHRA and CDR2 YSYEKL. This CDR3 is CAGSQGSIRTDTQYF. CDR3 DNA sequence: TGCGCCGGCAGCCAAGGATCCATCCGCACAGATACGCAGTATTTT.

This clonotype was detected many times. The CDR3 coding sequence is TGTGCCAGCAGCCAAAGCACAGATACGCAGTATTTT. Translation gives CASSQSTDTQYF. This rearrangement joins TRBV3-1 to TRBJ2-3; D unresolved. The CDR3 has 12 amino acids. Trimming took 2 bases from V and 0 from J, leaving 0 bases between them. Germline assignment: CDR1 LGHDT and CDR2 YNNKEL (reference sequence).

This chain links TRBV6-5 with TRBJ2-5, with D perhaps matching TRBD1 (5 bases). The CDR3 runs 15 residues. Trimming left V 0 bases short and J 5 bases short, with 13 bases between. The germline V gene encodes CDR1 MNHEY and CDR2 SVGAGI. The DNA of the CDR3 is TGTGCCAGCAGTTACTCGAGCCAGCCAGGGGAGACCCAGTACTTC. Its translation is CASSYSSQPGETQYF.

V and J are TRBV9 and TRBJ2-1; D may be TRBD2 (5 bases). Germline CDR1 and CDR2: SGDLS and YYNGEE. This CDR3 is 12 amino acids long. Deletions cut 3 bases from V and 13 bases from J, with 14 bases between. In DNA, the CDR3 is TGTGCCAGCAGCGGTGCTGGGGAGACCCAGTTCTTC. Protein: CASSGAGETQFF.

The CDR3 DNA sequence: TGCAGTGCTATTTACGGGGGGACCTACGAGCAGTACTTC. This encodes CSAIYGGTYEQYF. The V gene is TRBV20-1, the J gene TRBJ2-7; 7 nucleotides align to TRBD2. CDR3 length equals 13 residues. With 4 bases clipped from V and 2 bases from J, the junction kept 5 bases outside the gene matches. Germline V gives CDR1 DFQATT, CDR2 SNEGSKA (reference sequence).

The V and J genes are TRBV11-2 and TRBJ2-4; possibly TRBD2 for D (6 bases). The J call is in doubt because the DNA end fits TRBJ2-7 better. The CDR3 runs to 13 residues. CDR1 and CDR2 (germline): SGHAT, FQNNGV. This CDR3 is CASSSQTSYEQYF. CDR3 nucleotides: TGTGCCAGCAGCTCACAGACTAGCTACGAGCAGTACTTC.

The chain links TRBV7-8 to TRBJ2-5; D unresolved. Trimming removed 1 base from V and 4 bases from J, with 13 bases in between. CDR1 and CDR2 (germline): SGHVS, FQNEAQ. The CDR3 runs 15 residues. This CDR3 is CASSLGVGRRETQYF. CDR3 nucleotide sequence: TGTGCCAGCAGCTTAGGGGTGGGCCGGCGAGAGACCCAGTACTTC.

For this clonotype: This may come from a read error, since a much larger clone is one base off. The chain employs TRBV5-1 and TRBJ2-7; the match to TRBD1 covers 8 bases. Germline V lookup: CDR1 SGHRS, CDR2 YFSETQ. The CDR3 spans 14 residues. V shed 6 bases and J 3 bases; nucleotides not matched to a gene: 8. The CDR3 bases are TGCGCCAGCAAGCCGGGACAGGACTTCTACGAGCAGTACTTC. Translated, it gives CASKPGQDFYEQYF.

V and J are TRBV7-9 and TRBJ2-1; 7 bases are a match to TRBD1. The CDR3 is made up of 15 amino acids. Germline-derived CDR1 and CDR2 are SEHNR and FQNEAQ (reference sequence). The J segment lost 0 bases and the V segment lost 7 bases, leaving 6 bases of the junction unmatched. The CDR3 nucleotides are TGTGCCAGCATAGGGGGCCCATCCTCCTACAATGAGCAGTTCTTC. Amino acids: CASIGGPSSYNEQFF.

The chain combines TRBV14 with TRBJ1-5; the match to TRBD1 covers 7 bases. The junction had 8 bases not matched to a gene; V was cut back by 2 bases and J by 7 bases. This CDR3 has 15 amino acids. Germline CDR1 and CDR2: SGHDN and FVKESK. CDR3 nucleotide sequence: TGTGCCAGCAGCCAATCAGGGGGGGCCAGACAGCCCCAGCATTTT. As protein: CASSQSGGARQPQHF.

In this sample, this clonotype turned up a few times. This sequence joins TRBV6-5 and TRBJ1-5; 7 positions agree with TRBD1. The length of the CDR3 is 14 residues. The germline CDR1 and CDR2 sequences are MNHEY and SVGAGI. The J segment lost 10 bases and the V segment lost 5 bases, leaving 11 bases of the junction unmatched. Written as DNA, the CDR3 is TGTGCCAGCAGTGCCGGGGACAGTAGCTTTCCCCAGCATTTT. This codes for CASSAGDSSFPQHF.

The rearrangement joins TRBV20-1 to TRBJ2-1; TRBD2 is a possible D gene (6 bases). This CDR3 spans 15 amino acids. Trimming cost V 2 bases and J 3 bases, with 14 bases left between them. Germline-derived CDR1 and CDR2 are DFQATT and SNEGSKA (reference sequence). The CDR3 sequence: CSARIGTGSYNEQFF. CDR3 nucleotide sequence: TGCAGTGCTAGAATTGGGACTGGGAGCTACAATGAGCAGTTCTTC.

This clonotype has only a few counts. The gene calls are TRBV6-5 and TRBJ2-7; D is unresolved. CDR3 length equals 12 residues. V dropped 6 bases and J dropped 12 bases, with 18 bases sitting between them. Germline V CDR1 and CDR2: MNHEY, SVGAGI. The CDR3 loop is CASSVRRSIWYF. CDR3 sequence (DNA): TGTGCCAGCAGCGTACGGCGGTCGATATGGTACTTC.

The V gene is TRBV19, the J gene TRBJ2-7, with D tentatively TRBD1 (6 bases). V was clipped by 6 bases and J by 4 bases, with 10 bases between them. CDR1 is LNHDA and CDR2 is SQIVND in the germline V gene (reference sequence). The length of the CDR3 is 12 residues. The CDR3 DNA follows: TGTGCCAGTAGCGCAGGGGTTTACGAGCAGTACTTC. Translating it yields CASSAGVYEQYF.

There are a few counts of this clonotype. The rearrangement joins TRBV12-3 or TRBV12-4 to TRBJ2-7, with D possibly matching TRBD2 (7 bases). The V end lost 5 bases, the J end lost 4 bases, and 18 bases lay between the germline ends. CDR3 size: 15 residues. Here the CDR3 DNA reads TGTGCCAGCAGTCCTTGGGGGGGGGCGTTTTACGAGCAGTACTTC. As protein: CASSPWGGAFYEQYF.

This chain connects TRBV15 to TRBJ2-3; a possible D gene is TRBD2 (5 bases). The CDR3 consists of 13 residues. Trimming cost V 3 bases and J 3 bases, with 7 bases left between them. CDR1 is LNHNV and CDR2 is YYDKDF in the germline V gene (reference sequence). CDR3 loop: CATSRLATDTQYF. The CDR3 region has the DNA TGTGCCACCAGCAGGCTAGCAACAGATACGCAGTATTTT.

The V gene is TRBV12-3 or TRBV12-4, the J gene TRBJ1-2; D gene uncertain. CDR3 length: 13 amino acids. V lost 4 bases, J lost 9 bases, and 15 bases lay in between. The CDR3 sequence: CASSSNQRVSYTF. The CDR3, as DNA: TGTGCCAGCAGTTCCAACCAAAGGGTGAGCTACACCTTC.